The 32 T cell receptor beta chains below come from one sample, sequenced in a study of blood T cell repertoires in COVID-19. Profiled with immunoSEQ multiplex PCR; TCRdb holds only in-frame clones, not every one. The data show 300,000 to 450,000 clones, around 87% seen once. The sample comprised PBMCs or T cells enriched from blood (not recorded which). The receptors shown here come from a man younger than 45 who had recovered from COVID-19.

The chain combines TRBV19 with TRBJ1-4, with D tentatively TRBD1 (5 bases). This CDR3 region has 15 residues. V lost 1 base and J 8 bases, leaving 14 bases between the germline ends. Looked up from germline, CDR1 is LNHDA and CDR2 is SQIVND (reference sequence). CDR3 region: CASSIGIGAREKLFF. The DNA for the CDR3 is TGTGCCAGTAGTATAGGAATTGGGGCGCGGGAAAAACTGTTTTTT.

The chain joins TRBV19 to TRBJ2-7; a weak D match, TRBD1 (5 bases). The CDR3 has 13 amino acids. Trimming took 3 bases from V and 3 from J, leaving 9 bases between them. CDR1 is LNHDA and CDR2 is SQIVND in the germline V gene (reference sequence). CDR3 amino acids: CASSMGQGYEQYF. In DNA, the CDR3 is TGTGCCAGTAGTATGGGGCAGGGCTACGAGCAGTACTTC.

Concerning this clone: A much larger clone differs by one base, so this may be a read error. This sequence joins TRBV5-5 and TRBJ1-2; D is perhaps TRBD1 (6 bases). Germline CDR1 and CDR2: SGHKS and YYEKEE (reference sequence). This CDR3 contains 12 residues. V lost 4 bases and J lost 4, with 8 bases in between. CDR3 sequence (DNA): TGTGCCAGCAGCCCGGACAGCTATGGCTACACCTTC. It codes for CASSPDSYGYTF.

The chain couples TRBV9 to TRBJ1-3; D ambiguous. Trimming stripped 0 bases from V and 0 bases from J, with 10 bases between. CDR1 and CDR2 (germline): SGDLS, YYNGEE. CDR3 length: 16 residues. The CDR3 is CASSVGSSGSGNTIYF. The CDR3 DNA reads as TGTGCCAGCAGCGTAGGAAGTTCGGGCTCTGGAAACACCATATATTTT.

V gene TRBV3-1 (or the pseudogene TRBV3-2) combines with J gene TRBJ1-5, with 11 nucleotides matching TRBD1. This CDR3 has 14 amino acids. V dropped 6 bases and J dropped 9; count of bases not matched to a gene: 7. Germline V lookup: CDR1 LGHDT, CDR2 YNNKEL (reference sequence). The CDR3 loop is CASSSGQGGLPQHF. The CDR3 DNA reads as TGTGCCAGCAGTTCGGGACAGGGGGGTCTGCCCCAGCATTTT.

The chain is built from TRBV6-5 and TRBJ1-4; D unclear. The CDR3 length is 12 residues. In germline, CDR1 is MNHEY, CDR2 SVGAGI. Trimming removed 10 bases from V and 7 bases from J, with 13 bases in between. The CDR3 protein is CATAMLGEKLFF. The DNA for the CDR3 is TGTGCCACCGCGATGCTTGGTGAAAAACTGTTTTTT.

This clone was recorded once. This sequence joins TRBV5-4 and TRBJ1-1, with 9 nucleotides matching TRBD1. The trim removed 4 bases at V and 5 bases at J, leaving 6 bases unmatched. The germline V gene has CDR1 SGHNT and CDR2 YYREEE (reference sequence). This CDR3 is built from 14 residues. CDR3 in amino acids: CASSRDRARTEAFF. The DNA of the CDR3 is TGTGCCAGCAGCCGGGACAGGGCTCGGACTGAAGCTTTCTTT.

This chain links TRBV6-2 or TRBV6-3 with TRBJ1-1, with 7 bases identical to TRBD1. J lost 7 bases, V lost 2 bases, and 7 bases had no gene match. Germline CDR1 MNHEY, CDR2 SVGEGT. This CDR3 is 14 amino acids long. The CDR3 spells CASSYPGTVFEAFF. The CDR3 DNA reads as TGTGCCAGCAGTTACCCCGGGACAGTGTTTGAAGCTTTCTTT.

V usage is TRBV6-2 or TRBV6-3 and J usage is TRBJ1-5, with D unclear. This CDR3 comprises 15 residues. The V end lost 5 bases, the J end lost 0 bases, and 11 bases lay between the germline ends. The germline V gene has CDR1 MNHEY and CDR2 SVGEGT. CDR3 sequence: CASSPQSNSNQPQHF. In DNA, the CDR3 is TGTGCCAGCAGTCCACAGTCTAATAGCAATCAGCCCCAGCATTTT.

The CDR3 DNA sequence: TGTGCCAGCAGCTTAATGTACAGGGAGGGTACTGAAGCTTTCTTT. Translated: CASSLMYREGTEAFF. The V call is TRBV7-2, the J call TRBJ1-1; maybe TRBD1 (6 bases). The CDR3 is 15 residues long. CDR1 is SGHTA and CDR2 is FQGNSA in the germline V gene. With 2 bases removed from V and 5 bases from J, the gap between germline ends came to 15 bases.

The genes are TRBV7-8 and TRBJ2-7; tentatively, D is TRBD2 (5 bases). V lost 5 bases to trimming and J lost 4 bases, with 9 bases between them. Germline V gene sequence: CDR1 SGHVS, CDR2 FQNEAQ. This CDR3 region has 12 residues. The CDR3 coding sequence is TGTGCCAGCAGCCCTACTAGTTACGAGCAGTACTTC. Amino acids: CASSPTSYEQYF.

The V gene is TRBV19, the J gene TRBJ1-2, with TRBD1 matching over 9 bases. This CDR3 is built from 14 residues. Trimming took 6 bases from V and 5 from J; bases not matched to a gene: 7. Germline lookup yields CDR1 LNHDA and CDR2 SQIVND (reference sequence). CDR3 sequence: CASREQGAHYGYTF. DNA of the CDR3: TGTGCCAGTAGGGAACAGGGGGCGCATTATGGCTACACCTTC.

CDR3 sequence: CASSLAMGSSYEQYF. The DNA of the CDR3 is TGTGCCAGCAGCTTAGCTATGGGGAGCTCCTACGAGCAGTACTTC. V and J are TRBV7-6 and TRBJ2-7, with D tentatively TRBD2 (5 bases). The ends were cut back, 0 bases at V and 0 bases at J, with 9 bases in the middle. This CDR3 is built from 15 residues. Germline CDR1 SGHVS, CDR2 FNYEAQ.

The chain is built from TRBV12-5 and TRBJ1-5, with D hard to call. Trimming shortened V by 2 bases and J by 7 bases, and 9 bases separated the two germline ends. Germline assignment: CDR1 LGHNT and CDR2 FRNRAP. The CDR3 contains 13 residues. The CDR3 is CASGLSGRQPQHF. Written as DNA, the CDR3 is TGTGCTAGTGGTTTGAGCGGGAGGCAGCCCCAGCATTTT.

This sequence joins TRBV11-2 and TRBJ2-1, with D tentatively TRBD2 (6 bases). V was clipped by 7 bases and J by 4 bases, with 26 bases between them. CDR1 is SGHAT and CDR2 is FQNNGV in the germline V gene. The CDR3 length is 18 residues. DNA of the CDR3: TGTGCCAGCACAGCTTCACTAGGCCGGGATCGGGGGTACAATGAGCAGTTCTTC. Its protein is CASTASLGRDRGYNEQFF.

This rearrangement joins TRBV29-1 to TRBJ1-1, with a tentative D call TRBD1 (5 bases). This CDR3 is 13 amino acids long. In germline, CDR1 is SQVTM, CDR2 ANQGSEA. The V end was cut by 7 bases, the J end by 0 bases, with 12 bases between. The DNA of the CDR3 is TGCAGCGGACAGAGAAACATGAACACTGAAGCTTTCTTT. It codes for CSGQRNMNTEAFF.

This sequence joins TRBV10-2 and TRBJ1-3; 7 bases agree with TRBD1. The CDR3 loop spans 14 amino acids. J gave up 3 bases and V 4 bases, and 3 bases lay outside the gene matches. Germline CDR1 and CDR2: WSHSY and SAAADI. The CDR3 DNA is TGCGCCAGCAGTGGTGGGACAGTTGGAAACACCATATATTTT. Translation gives CASSGGTVGNTIYF.

This chain joins TRBV5-1 and TRBJ2-5; the D gene is possibly TRBD2 (5 bases). Germline V lookup: CDR1 SGHRS, CDR2 YFSETQ. Trimming stripped 0 bases from V and 4 bases from J, with 10 bases between. This CDR3 contains 14 residues. DNA for the CDR3: TGCGCCAGCAGCTTGGTCGGAGGTTCAGAGACCCAGTACTTC. Amino acids: CASSLVGGSETQYF.

This chain links TRBV4-3 with TRBJ1-3; D ambiguous. From germline, CDR1 is LGHNA and CDR2 YSLEER. This CDR3 has 14 amino acids. V lost 2 bases, J lost 0 bases, and 5 bases lay in between. CDR3 sequence: CASSQTVSGNTIYF. The CDR3 DNA is TGCGCCAGCAGCCAAACAGTCTCTGGAAACACCATATATTTT.

The V and J genes are TRBV19 and TRBJ2-1; 7 positions match TRBD2. The CDR3 spans 14 residues. Per the germline V gene, CDR1 is LNHDA and CDR2 is SQIVND (reference sequence). V lost 7 bases to trimming and J lost 5 bases; unmatched junction nucleotides: 8. This CDR3 reads CASKPSGINNEQFF. The CDR3 nucleotides read TGTGCCAGTAAGCCTAGCGGCATAAACAATGAGCAGTTCTTC.

The V call is TRBV30, the J call TRBJ2-2; no clear D gene. The length of the CDR3 is 14 residues. Germline lookup yields CDR1 GTSNPN and CDR2 SVGIG (reference sequence). V was shortened by 3 bases and J by 4 bases, with 12 bases between the two germline ends. CDR3 region: CAWSQRLSTGELFF. The CDR3 coding sequence is TGTGCCTGGAGCCAGAGACTGTCCACCGGGGAGCTGTTTTTT.

The V call is TRBV3-1 (or the pseudogene TRBV3-2), the J call TRBJ1-2; D call uncertain. This CDR3 has 15 residues. Germline CDR1 reads LGHDT; CDR2 reads YNNKEL (reference sequence). V lost 0 bases and J lost 0, with 8 bases in between. CDR3 in amino acids: CASSQDSRANYGYTF. Written as DNA, the CDR3 is TGTGCCAGCAGCCAAGATTCCCGAGCTAACTATGGCTACACCTTC.

V and J are TRBV19 and TRBJ2-3; weak D call: TRBD2 (6 bases). Trimming removed 0 bases at V and 5 bases at J, with 15 bases between. The CDR3 covers 16 residues. Per the germline V gene, CDR1 is LNHDA and CDR2 is SQIVND (reference sequence). The CDR3 loop is CASSIDWDGGRDTQYF. The CDR3 DNA reads as TGTGCCAGTAGTATAGATTGGGACGGGGGAAGAGATACGCAGTATTTT.

The chain has TRBV5-1 and TRBJ1-5; 8 bases match TRBD1. The CDR3 covers 15 residues. Germline CDR1 is SGHRS and CDR2 is YFSETQ. V lost 4 bases, J lost 4 bases, and 7 bases stayed unmatched. The CDR3 sequence is CASSVGTGGNQPQHF. In DNA form, the CDR3 reads TGCGCCAGCAGCGTTGGGACAGGCGGGAATCAGCCCCAGCATTTT.

The gene calls are TRBV7-9 and TRBJ2-4; possible D gene TRBD1, 5 bases. The CDR3 covers 13 residues. Germline values: CDR1 SEHNR, CDR2 FQNEAQ (reference sequence). The V gene lost 4 bases and the J gene lost 8 bases, with 12 bases spanning the gap. The CDR3 DNA follows: TGTGCCAGCAGCTCCCAGGGCGTGGACATTCAGTACTTC. It yields the protein CASSSQGVDIQYF.

The CDR3 loop is CASRATPSSEAFF. Here the CDR3 DNA reads TGTGCCAGTAGAGCCACGCCTTCGAGTGAAGCTTTCTTT. This chain uses TRBV19 with TRBJ1-1; D ambiguous. The CDR3 is 13 residues long. The ends were cut back, 6 bases at V and 7 bases at J, with 15 bases in the middle. CDR1 is LNHDA and CDR2 is SQIVND in the germline V gene (reference sequence).

This rearrangement joins TRBV2 to TRBJ2-3; 9 bases align to TRBD1. The CDR3 contains 15 residues. The trim removed 5 bases at V and 2 bases at J, leaving 5 bases unmatched. CDR1 is SNHLY and CDR2 is FYNNEI in the germline V gene. The CDR3 bases are TGTGCCAGCAGTCGGGGGACAGGGTACACAGATACGCAGTATTTT. This encodes CASSRGTGYTDTQYF.

The chain joins TRBV5-1 to TRBJ2-7; TRBD1 matches at 8 bases. The CDR3 is 15 amino acids. Germline V gives CDR1 SGHRS, CDR2 YFSETQ. The ends lost 0 bases at V and 7 bases at J; junction bases unmatched: 9. CDR3 residues: CASSLAIGQGGEQYF. As DNA, the CDR3 is TGCGCCAGCAGCTTGGCAATCGGACAGGGAGGAGAGCAGTACTTC.

The V call is TRBV20-1, the J call TRBJ2-3; perhaps TRBD2 as D (5 bases). V was trimmed by 3 bases and J by 4 bases, leaving 14 bases between them. The CDR3 is 14 residues long. Per germline, CDR1 DFQATT and CDR2 SNEGSKA (reference sequence). Here the CDR3 DNA reads TGCAGTGCTAGTCAGGATGGGAGCGCAGATACGCAGTATTTT. Its protein is CSASQDGSADTQYF.

The chain has TRBV5-4 and TRBJ1-3; D remains unclear. Trimming cost V 0 bases and J 2 bases, with 6 bases left between them. CDR3 length: 14 residues. CDR1 and CDR2 from the germline V gene are SGHNT and YYREEE (reference sequence). The CDR3 bases are TGTGCCAGCAGCTTGGGTCTACCTGGAAACACCATATATTTT. This codes for CASSLGLPGNTIYF.

This clone was found once. V is TRBV3-1 (or the pseudogene TRBV3-2) and J is TRBJ1-4, with D perhaps matching TRBD1 (5 bases). Germline CDR1 reads LGHDT; CDR2 reads YNNKEL (reference sequence). This CDR3 region has 15 residues. The V gene lost 7 bases and the J gene lost 0 bases, with 12 bases spanning the gap. CDR3 amino acids: CASTSGGATNEKLFF. The CDR3 DNA sequence: TGTGCCAGCACCTCGGGGGGAGCAACTAATGAAAAACTGTTTTTT.

The rearrangement joins TRBV5-6 to TRBJ1-1; possibly TRBD1 for D (5 bases). The germline gives CDR1 SGHDT, CDR2 YYEEEE. Trimming took 2 bases from V and 4 from J, leaving 15 bases between them. The CDR3 extends over 15 amino acids. The CDR3 sequence is CASSFRGSSGTEAFF. DNA of the CDR3: TGTGCCAGCAGCTTTCGGGGGTCGTCGGGCACTGAAGCTTTCTTT.